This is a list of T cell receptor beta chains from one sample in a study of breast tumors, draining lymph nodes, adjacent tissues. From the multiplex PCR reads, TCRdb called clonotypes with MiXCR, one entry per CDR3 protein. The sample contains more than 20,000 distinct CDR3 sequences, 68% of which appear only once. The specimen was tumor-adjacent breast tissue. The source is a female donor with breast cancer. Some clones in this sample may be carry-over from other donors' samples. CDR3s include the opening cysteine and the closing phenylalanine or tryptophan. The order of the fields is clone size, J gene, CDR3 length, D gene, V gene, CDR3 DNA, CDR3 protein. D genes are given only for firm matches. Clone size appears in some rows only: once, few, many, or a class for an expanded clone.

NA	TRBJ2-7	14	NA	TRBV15	TGTGCCACCAGCAGAGCAGCCCCCTCAAAGGAGCAGTACTTC	CATSRAAPSKEQYF
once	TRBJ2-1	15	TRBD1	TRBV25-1	TGTGCCAGCAGTAAGTTTGGGACAGGGGGTTTTGAGCAGTTCTTC	CASSKFGTGGFEQFF
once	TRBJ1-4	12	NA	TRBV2	TGTGCCAGCAGTGGACAGCATGAAAAACTGTTTTTT	CASSGQHEKLFF
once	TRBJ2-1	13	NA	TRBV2	TGTGCCAGCAGCCCTAGCACCCTACATGAGCAGTTCTTC	CASSPSTLHEQFF
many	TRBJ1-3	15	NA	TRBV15	TGTGCCACCAGCAGAGTGCTGGGGGGTGGAAACACCATATATTTT	CATSRVLGGGNTIYF
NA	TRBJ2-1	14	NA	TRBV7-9	TGTGCCAGCAGCTTAGGGGAGTCCTACAATGAGCAGTTCTTC	CASSLGESYNEQFF
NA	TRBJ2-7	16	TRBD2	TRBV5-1	TGCGCCAGCAGCAGATCCGGGACTAGCGGGAGTTACGAGCAGTACTTC	CASSRSGTSGSYEQYF
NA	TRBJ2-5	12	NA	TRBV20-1	TGCAGTGCTAGTCGACCCAAAGAGACCCAGTACTTC	CSASRPKETQYF
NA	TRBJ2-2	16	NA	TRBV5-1	TGCGCCAGCAGCTTGTTAGCCGGCAGCTTTACCGGGGAGCTGTTTTTT	CASSLLAGSFTGELFF
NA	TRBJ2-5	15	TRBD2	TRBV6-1	TGTGCCTGCAGTGACATGGGACTAGGTGGGGAGACCCAGTACTTC	CACSDMGLGGETQYF
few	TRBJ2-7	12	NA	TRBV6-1	TGTGCCAGCAGTCTAGGGTTTGGCGAGCAGTACTTC	CASSLGFGEQYF
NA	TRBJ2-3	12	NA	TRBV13	TGTGCCAGCAGCTTATGGCGTCGGCCGCAGTATTTT	CASSLWRRPQYF
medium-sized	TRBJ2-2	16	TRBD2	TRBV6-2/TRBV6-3	TGTGCCAGCAGAACCGGGGTAGCGGGGGCGAACGGGGAGCTGTTTTTT	CASRTGVAGANGELFF
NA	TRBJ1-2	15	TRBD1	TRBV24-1	TGTGCCACCAGTGATGAAAATGACAGGGGTAATGGCTACACCTTC	CATSDENDRGNGYTF
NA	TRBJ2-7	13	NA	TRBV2	TGTGCCAGCAGTGAGGGCAGTTCCTACGAGCAGTACTTC	CASSEGSSYEQYF
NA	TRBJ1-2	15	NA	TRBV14	TGTGCCAGCAGCCAAGATCGGAGGGATCCGTATGGCTACACCTTC	CASSQDRRDPYGYTF
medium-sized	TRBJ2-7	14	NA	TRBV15	TGTGCCACCAGCAGAGATTCTAGAGGGTTCGAGCAGTACTTC	CATSRDSRGFEQYF
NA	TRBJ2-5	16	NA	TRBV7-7	TGTGCTAGCAGCTTATCAAGCGGACGCTCCCAAGAGACCCAGTACTTC	CASSLSSGRSQETQYF
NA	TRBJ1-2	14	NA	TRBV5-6	TGTGCCAGCAGCTTGAATAGACAGGCTCGTGGCTACACCTTC	CASSLNRQARGYTF
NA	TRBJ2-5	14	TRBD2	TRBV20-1	TGCAGTGCTTCCGGGACTACCCCTCAAGAGACCCAGTACTTC	CSASGTTPQETQYF
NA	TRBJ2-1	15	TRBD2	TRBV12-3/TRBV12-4	TGTGCCAGCAGTTTAAGACTAGCGGGATACAATGAGCAGTTCTTC	CASSLRLAGYNEQFF
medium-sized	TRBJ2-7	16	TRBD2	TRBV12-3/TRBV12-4	TGTGCCAGCAGCCATCTCCCTAGTGGCGGGAGGGGTGAGCAGTACTTC	CASSHLPSGGRGEQYF
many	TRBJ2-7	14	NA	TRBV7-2	TGTGCCAGCAGCTTAGGGGACACCTCCTACGAGCAGTACTTC	CASSLGDTSYEQYF
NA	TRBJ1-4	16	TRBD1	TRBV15	TGTGCCACCAGCAGAGATTGGCGAGGGGGCAAAGAAAAACTGTTTTTT	CATSRDWRGGKEKLFF
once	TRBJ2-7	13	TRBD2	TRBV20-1	TGCAGTGCTTCGGTGGGAGGGCCTGCGGAGCAGTACTTC	CSASVGGPAEQYF
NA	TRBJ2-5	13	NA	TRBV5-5	TGTGCCAGCAGCTTTGCAGGGGTGGAGACCCAGTACTTC	CASSFAGVETQYF
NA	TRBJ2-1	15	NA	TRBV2	TGTGCCAGCAGTGAAGATTCTAGCCCCTACAATGAGCAGTTCTTC	CASSEDSSPYNEQFF
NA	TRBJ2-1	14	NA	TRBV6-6	TGTGCCAGCAGTTACGAGTTCTCCTATAATGAGCAGTTCTTC	CASSYEFSYNEQFF
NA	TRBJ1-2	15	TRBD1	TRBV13	TGTGCCAGCAGCCCCCGGGACAGGGTAAACTATGGCTACACCTTC	CASSPRDRVNYGYTF
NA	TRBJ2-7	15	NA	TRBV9	TGTGCCAGCAGCGTAGTCCAGGGGGGCTCCTACGAGCAGTACTTC	CASSVVQGGSYEQYF
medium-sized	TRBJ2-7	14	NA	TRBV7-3	TGTGCCAGCAGCTACAGGGAGTGGACCTACGAGCAGTACTTC	CASSYREWTYEQYF
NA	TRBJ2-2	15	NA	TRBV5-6	TGTGCCAGCAGCTTGAGGGGGAAGGGCACCGGGGAGCTGTTTTTT	CASSLRGKGTGELFF
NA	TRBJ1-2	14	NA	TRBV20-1	TGCAGTGCGGTAACCGGGACGGGGAACATTGGCTACACCTTC	CSAVTGTGNIGYTF
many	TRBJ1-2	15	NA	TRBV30	TGTGCCTGGAGTGTCCCCTCCCGGACAGAACCTTTCTACACCTTC	CAWSVPSRTEPFYTF
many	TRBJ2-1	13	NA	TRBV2	TGTGCCAGCATCGAGGGGCACGGCGATGAGCAGTTCTTC	CASIEGHGDEQFF
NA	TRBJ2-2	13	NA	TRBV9	TGTGCCAGCAGCGTAGGGATGGGCGGGGAGCTGTTTTTT	CASSVGMGGELFF
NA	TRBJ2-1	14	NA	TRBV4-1	TGCGCCAGCAGCCGAGAAGCCCAGGGTGGTGAGCAGTTCTTC	CASSREAQGGEQFF
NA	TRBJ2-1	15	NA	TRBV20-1	TGCAGTGCCCGGAGGCGCGGGACCTCCTACAATGAGCAGTTCTTC	CSARRRGTSYNEQFF
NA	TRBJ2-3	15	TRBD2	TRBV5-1	TGCGCCAGCAGCTCCGGGACTATAGTTTCCGATACGCAGTATTTT	CASSSGTIVSDTQYF
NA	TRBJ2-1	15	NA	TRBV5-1	TGCGCCAGCAGCTTGGGGAGCTCGGCCTACAATGAGCAGTTCTTC	CASSLGSSAYNEQFF
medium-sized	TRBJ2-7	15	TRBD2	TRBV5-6	TGTGCCAGCAGCTCACAACTAGCGGGAGGGCCCGAGCAGTACTTC	CASSSQLAGGPEQYF
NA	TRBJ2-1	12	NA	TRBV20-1	TGCAGTTTCGATACGCGGGAAGTGGAGCAGTTCTTC	CSFDTREVEQFF
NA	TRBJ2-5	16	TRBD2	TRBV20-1	TGCAGTGCTAGAGAAGGTAGCGGGAGTTTGAGGGAGACCCAGTACTTC	CSAREGSGSLRETQYF
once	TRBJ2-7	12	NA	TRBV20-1	TGCAGTGCTAGTTATCGGGGCTACGAGCAGTACTTC	CSASYRGYEQYF
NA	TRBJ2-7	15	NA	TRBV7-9	TGTGCCAGCAGCTCAATTAACAGGGGGGGATACGAGCAGTACTTC	CASSSINRGGYEQYF
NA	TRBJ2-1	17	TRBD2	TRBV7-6	TGTGCCAGCTCTAGGCTAGCGGGAGGTAATACCTACAATGAGCAGTTCTTC	CASSRLAGGNTYNEQFF
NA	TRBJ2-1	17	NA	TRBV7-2	TGTGCCAGCAGCGAAGAGGTGGGGACTCGGACCTACAATGAGCAGTTCTTC	CASSEEVGTRTYNEQFF
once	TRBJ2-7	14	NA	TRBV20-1	TGCAGTGCTAGTCTCGGACTGAAACCGTACGAGCAGTACTTC	CSASLGLKPYEQYF
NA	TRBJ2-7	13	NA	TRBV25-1	TGTGCCAGCATAGGTCCGAGTTACCACGAGCAGTACTTC	CASIGPSYHEQYF